This T cell receptor beta chain was identified during a study of T cells in Graves' hyperthyroidism and ophthalmopathy. The investigators amplified TCR beta CDR3 regions from RNA transcripts. TCR CDR3 regions were first amplified by RT-PCR with HTBI primers. From the multiplex PCR reads, TCRdb called clonotypes with MiXCR, one entry per CDR3 protein. The sample lists hundreds of thousands of distinct CDR3 sequences, approximately 15% occurring once. This clonotype came up many times. Graves' hyperthyroidism qualified as stable when ophthalmopathy did not progress within 18 months. Lactation, pregnancy, other autoimmune disease or uncontrolled infection led to exclusion of patients. Trimming pared 10 bases from V and 4 bases from J, leaving 20 bases between. CDR3 length equals 14 residues. Looked up from germline, CDR1 is MNHGY and CDR2 is SAAAGT.

The specimen was blood. The chain combines TRBV6-8 with TRBJ2-7; TRBD1 or TRBD2 may be the D gene (5 bases each). This receptor was taken from a woman aged 25 to 39 with Graves' hyperthyroidism. This CDR3 reads CANLKGTGTYEQYF. Here the CDR3 DNA reads TGTGCCAATTTGAAGGGGACGGGAACTTACGAGCAGTACTTC.